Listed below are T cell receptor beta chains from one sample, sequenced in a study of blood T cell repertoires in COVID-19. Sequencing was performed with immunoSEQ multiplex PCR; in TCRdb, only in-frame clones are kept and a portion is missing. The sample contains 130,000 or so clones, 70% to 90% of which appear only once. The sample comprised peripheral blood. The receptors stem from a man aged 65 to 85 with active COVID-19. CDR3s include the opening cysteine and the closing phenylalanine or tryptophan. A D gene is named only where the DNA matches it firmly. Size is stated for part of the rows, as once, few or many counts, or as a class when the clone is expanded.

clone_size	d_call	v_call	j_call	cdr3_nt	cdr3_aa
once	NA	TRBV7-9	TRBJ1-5	TGTGCCAGCAGCTTAGAGACTATAGGTCAGCCCCAGCATTTT	CASSLETIGQPQHF
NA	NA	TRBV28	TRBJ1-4	TGTGCCAGCAGTTTTCGGGACATCAATGAAAAACTGTTTTTT	CASSFRDINEKLFF
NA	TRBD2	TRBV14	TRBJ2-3	TGTGCCAGCAGCCAAGTACTAGCGGCTAGCAGGGATACGCAGTATTTT	CASSQVLAASRDTQYF
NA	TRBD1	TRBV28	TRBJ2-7	TGTGCCAGCAGTTCCGGGACAGGGTTCTACGAGCAGTACTTC	CASSSGTGFYEQYF
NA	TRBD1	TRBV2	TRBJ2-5	TGTGCCAGCACCGGGACAGGGGGAGGAGAGACCCAGTACTTC	CASTGTGGGETQYF
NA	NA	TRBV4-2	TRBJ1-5	TGTGCCAGCAGCCAAGATAGAGGGGGGGAGAATCAGCCCCAGCATTTT	CASSQDRGGENQPQHF
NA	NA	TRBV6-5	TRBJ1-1	TGTGCCAGCACTGTGCTTAGTTCCACTGAAGCTTTCTTT	CASTVLSSTEAFF
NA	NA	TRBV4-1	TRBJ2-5	TGCGCCAGCAGAGCGTCGGCAGCCCCCGCCGAGACCCAGTACTTC	CASRASAAPAETQYF
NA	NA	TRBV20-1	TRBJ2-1	TGCAGTGGAGGCGCATACAATGAGCAGTTCTTC	CSGGAYNEQFF
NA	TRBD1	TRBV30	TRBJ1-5	TGTGCCTGGAGTGGTGGACAGGAGCCCCAGCATTTT	CAWSGGQEPQHF
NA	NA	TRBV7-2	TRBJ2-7	TGTGCCAGCAGCTCCAATTACGAGCAGTACTTC	CASSSNYEQYF
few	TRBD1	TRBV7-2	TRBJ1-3	TGTGCCAGCAGCGACCGGACAGGGATAGGAAACACCATATATTTT	CASSDRTGIGNTIYF
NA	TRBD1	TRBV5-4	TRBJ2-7	TGTGCCAGCAGCTCCTTGGGACAGGGGGCGAGGGAGCAGTACTTC	CASSSLGQGAREQYF
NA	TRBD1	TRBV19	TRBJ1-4	TGTGCCAGTACCTCGTGGATGGGACAGGGAAACTTTAATGAAAAACTGTTTTTT	CASTSWMGQGNFNEKLFF
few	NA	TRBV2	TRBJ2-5	TGTGCCACCATAGACTCGGAGGAGACCCAGTACTTC	CATIDSEETQYF
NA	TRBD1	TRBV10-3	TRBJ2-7	TGTGCCATCAGTGAGCTCTTCGGGACAGGGTCCTACGAGCAGTACTTC	CAISELFGTGSYEQYF
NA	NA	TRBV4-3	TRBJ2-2	TGCGCCAGCAGCCAAGTGAGCGGGACCGGGGAGCTGTTTTTT	CASSQVSGTGELFF
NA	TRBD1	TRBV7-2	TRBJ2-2	TGTGCCAGCAGCCCTGGACAGGGGGACACCGGGGAGCTGTTTTTT	CASSPGQGDTGELFF
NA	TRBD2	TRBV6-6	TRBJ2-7	TGTGCCAGCAGTTACTCACGACTAGCGGGGACCTACGAGCAGTACTTC	CASSYSRLAGTYEQYF
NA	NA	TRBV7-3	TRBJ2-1	TGTGCCAGCAGCCCTCCGGGACTTCTTGAGCAGTTCTTC	CASSPPGLLEQFF
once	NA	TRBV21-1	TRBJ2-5	TGTGCCAGCAGCAAAGGACGGGGTTATATTTGGACCCAGTACTTC	CASSKGRGYIWTQYF
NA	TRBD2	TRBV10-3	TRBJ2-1	TGTGCCATCCAAGGACTAGCGGCCTACAATGAGCAGTTCTTC	CAIQGLAAYNEQFF
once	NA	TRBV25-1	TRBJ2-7	TGTGCCAGCAGTGATTACCGGGGCTCCTACGAGCAGTACTTC	CASSDYRGSYEQYF
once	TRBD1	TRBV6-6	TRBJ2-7	TGTGCCAGCAGTTACCTTGGACAGGGAGTGAACGAGCAGTACTTC	CASSYLGQGVNEQYF
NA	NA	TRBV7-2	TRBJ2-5	TGTGCCAGCAGGATTCTCCCACATAGGAGGGAGACCCAGTACTTC	CASRILPHRRETQYF
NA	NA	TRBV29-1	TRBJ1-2	TGCAGCGTTGAAGGACAGGCAGCTAACTATGGCTACACCTTC	CSVEGQAANYGYTF
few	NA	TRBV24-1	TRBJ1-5	TGTGCCACCAGTGATGAGGCCCTCTACCCCCAGCATTTT	CATSDEALYPQHF
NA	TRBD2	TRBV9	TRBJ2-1	TGTGCCAGCAGCGCGAGGGGGACTAGTATCGGGCGAATCGTCAATGAGCAGTTCTTC	CASSARGTSIGRIVNEQFF
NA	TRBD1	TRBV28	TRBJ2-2	TGTGCCAGCAGTAGGTCCCCTACAGGGGCCGGGGAGCTGTTTTTT	CASSRSPTGAGELFF
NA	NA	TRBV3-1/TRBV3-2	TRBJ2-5	TGTGCCAGCAGCCAGGTACCTCCGGGGGAGACCCAGTACTTC	CASSQVPPGETQYF
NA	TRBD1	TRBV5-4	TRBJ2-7	TGTGCCAGCAGCTTAGGGGGCTTCGAGGCCGTCGAGCAGTACTTC	CASSLGGFEAVEQYF
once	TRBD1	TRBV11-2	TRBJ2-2	TGTGCCAGCAGCAGGGACAGGGTGGCCGGGGAGCTGTTTTTT	CASSRDRVAGELFF
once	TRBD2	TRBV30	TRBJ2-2	TGTGCCTGGAACGGACTAGCGGGAAGTCCCGGGGAGCTGTTTTTT	CAWNGLAGSPGELFF
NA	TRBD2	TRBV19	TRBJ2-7	TGTGCCAGTAGTTTCCGGACTAGCGGGACCCACGAGCAGTACTTC	CASSFRTSGTHEQYF
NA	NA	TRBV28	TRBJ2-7	TGTGCCAGCAGTGCCCTCCTCGGGGCCTACGAGCAGTACTTC	CASSALLGAYEQYF
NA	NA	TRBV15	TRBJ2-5	TGTGCCACCAGCAGGGGCGGGGGCCCCGGGGAGACCCAGTACTTC	CATSRGGGPGETQYF
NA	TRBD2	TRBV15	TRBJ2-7	TGTGCCACCAGCCCCCGGACTAGCACTTCCTACGAGCAGTACTTC	CATSPRTSTSYEQYF
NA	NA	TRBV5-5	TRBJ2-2	TGTGCCAGCAGCTTGGTAGAGCGATTCACCGGGGAGCTGTTTTTT	CASSLVERFTGELFF
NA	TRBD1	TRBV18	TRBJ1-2	TGTGCCAGCTCACCAAAGTCTGCGGGACAGGGGATCTATGGCTACACCTTC	CASSPKSAGQGIYGYTF
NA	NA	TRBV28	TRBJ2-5	TGTGCCAGCAGTTTAGGGGGGACTCAAGAGACCCAGTACTTC	CASSLGGTQETQYF
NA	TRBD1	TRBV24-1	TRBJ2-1	TGTGCCACCGCGGGGGGACAGGGGAAGAGATCTGAGCAGTTCTTC	CATAGGQGKRSEQFF
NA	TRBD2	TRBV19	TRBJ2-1	TGTGCCAGTAGTATAGCCGGACGGCTAGCGGGGTACAATGAGCAGTTCTTC	CASSIAGRLAGYNEQFF
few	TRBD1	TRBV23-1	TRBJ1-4	TGCGCCGCGGGGACAGGGGATGAAAAACTGTTTTTT	CAAGTGDEKLFF
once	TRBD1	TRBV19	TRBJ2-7	TGTGCCAGTAGTATAGCCCGGACAGGGGGTGAGCAGTACTTC	CASSIARTGGEQYF
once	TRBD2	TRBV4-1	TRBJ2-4	TGCGCCAGCAGCCAAGAGGGCCCCCGGACTAGCGGGAGGGGGATGGGGAACATTCAGTACTTC	CASSQEGPRTSGRGMGNIQYF
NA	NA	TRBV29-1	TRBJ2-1	TGCAGCGTTGATCGTCGCGGGATCTCGGGGAGCTCCTACAATGAGCAGTTCTTC	CSVDRRGISGSSYNEQFF
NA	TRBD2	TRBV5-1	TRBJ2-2	TGCGCCAGCAGCTTGGCCAACAGCGGGAGGCCCTACACCGGGGAGCTGTTTTTT	CASSLANSGRPYTGELFF
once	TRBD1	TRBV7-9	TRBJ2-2	TGTGCCAGCAGGTGGACAGGGGCTGACACCGGGGAGCTGTTTTTT	CASRWTGADTGELFF
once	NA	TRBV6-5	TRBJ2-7	TGTGCCAGCAGTTACCACGGGACAACAACCTACGAGCAGTACTTC	CASSYHGTTTYEQYF
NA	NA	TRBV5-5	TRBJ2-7	TGTGCCAGCAGCTCCTGGAGATCCTACGAGCAGTACTTC	CASSSWRSYEQYF
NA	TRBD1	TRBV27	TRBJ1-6	TGTGCCAGCAGTTTCAGAGACAGGGTTAATTCACCCCTCCACTTT	CASSFRDRVNSPLHF
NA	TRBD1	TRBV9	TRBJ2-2	TGTGCCAGCAGCGTAGAGGGGGCGCCGGGCACCGGGGAGCTGTTTTTT	CASSVEGAPGTGELFF
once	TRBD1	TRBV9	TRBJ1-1	TGTGCCAGCAGCGTGCTGACAGGGGGAGCCACTGAAGCTTTCTTT	CASSVLTGGATEAFF